This T cell receptor (beta chain) is drawn from a study of CD8+ T cells in alopecia areata (dated by TCRdb to 2016 to 2019). Turning to the overall study: The treated patients, all with moderate-to-severe alopecia areata, were enrolled in an open-label pilot trial of oral tofacitinib given at 5 to 10 mg twice daily. Patients stayed on tofacitinib for 6 to 18 months and then had 6 months of follow-up off drug so that delayed response and recurrence could be assessed. For the treated patients, the SALT score, which quantifies what percentage of scalp surface area is affected, served as the measure of disease severity. To study T cell clonal expansion in alopecia areata, the researchers applied high-throughput TCRbeta sequencing to both the C3H/HeJ mouse model and human patients. Scalp tissue and sorted CD4+ and CD8+ peripheral blood T cells from patchy and totalis/universalis alopecia areata patients and from healthy controls were covered by human TCRbeta sequencing. Tofacitinib-treated patients had biopsies at baseline and at 4 and 24 weeks of treatment, with a later scalp biopsy in several patients. Clonality in the scalp was compared among normal scalp (n=4), patchy alopecia areata scalp (n=8), and alopecia totalis/universalis scalp (n=8). The RNA source kit depended on sample type: the PAXgene miRNA kit for fixed scalp, the miRNeasy kit for PBMCs, and the RNeasy kit for mouse skin. TCRbeta CDR3 regions were amplified by immunoSEQ multiplex PCR with 35 Vbeta forward and 13 Jbeta reverse primers. What the authors observed across the whole study: Because the treated cohort was small and had only one nonresponder, larger studies are needed to examine links between baseline CD8+ expansion and response. Shared TCR sequences between patients were less evident than in mice, which may be partly attributable to HLA diversity in the patient population. Lesional scalp, especially in alopecia totalis/universalis, showed higher clonality and more expanded CD8+ clones than normal scalp, suggesting antigenic drive. During tofacitinib treatment, many expanded lesional clones stuck around in both scalp and blood, and this persistence may partly explain why relapse happens after treatment is stopped. Scalp TCR repertoire analysis is complicated because resident alphabeta T cells in normal human skin are also sequenced, whereas mouse skin is dominated by gammadelta T cells. Scalp clonality and the number of expanded CD8+ clones among the top 100 scalp clones were significantly decreased by tofacitinib.

In the case of this clone: Its cognate antigen has yet to be identified. The input lacks base qualities; no much larger clone sits a single base away.

The CDR3 numbers 10 residues from cysteine through phenylalanine. This entry keeps only the CDR3 DNA: 30 bases, framed from base 1. The V end loses 3 bases and the J end loses 7 bases, and a stretch of 4 bases separates them. CDR1 and CDR2 are read off the germline V gene (reference sequence) as GTSNPN and SVGIG. Library preparation used the immunoSEQ multiplex PCR assay. To provide template for TCR sequencing, every sample had RNA extracted and reverse transcribed into cDNA. First-strand cDNA was synthesized with SuperScript III using a 2:1 mix of oligo-dT and random hexamers. Amplification bias was assessed with a synthetic immune receptor repertoire, and residual bias was removed computationally. In the paper's pipeline: Raw reads were preprocessed for error removal, and CDR3 was defined according to IMGT conventions as running from the conserved cysteine to phenylalanine. Clonality was calculated as 1 minus Shannon entropy normalized by log2 of the number of productive unique TCRs. CD4 or CD8 identity of scalp clones was inferred by cross-referencing scalp TCRbeta sequences with sorted blood CD4 and CD8 repertoires. The source is immuneACCESS, and TCRdb retained only in-frame sequences with V and J called. Part of the clones is not carried over; for the studies checked, unresolved V genes explain less than half of this, and the remainder is unexplained. V and J calls and clone size follow that table, whereas D and trimming were derived from the DNA. This sample holds some 200,000 clones; 60% were observed only once. Approximately 3.3% of the sample is held by the ten biggest clonotypes.

The time point label of this sample denotes: around 28 days on oral tofacitinib. The treatment or condition tag for this specimen amounts to: oral pan-JAK inhibitor, 5-10 mg twice daily. Lesional scalp punch biopsies and peripheral blood were obtained from alopecia areata patients. PBMCs were isolated by density centrifugation and stained for CD3, CD4 and CD8, after which CD4+ and CD8+ T cells were sorted on a FACSAria. The TCR was taken from a human donor with alopecia areata. The source material was CD4+ T cells sorted from blood, sampled at week 4, from a patient treated with tofacitinib. In this chain, TRBV30 is recombined with TRBJ1-5; the D gene cannot be resolved reliably. At the DNA level, the sequence is TGTGCCTGGAGGAAACAGCCCCAGCATTTT. This encodes CAWRKQPQHF.